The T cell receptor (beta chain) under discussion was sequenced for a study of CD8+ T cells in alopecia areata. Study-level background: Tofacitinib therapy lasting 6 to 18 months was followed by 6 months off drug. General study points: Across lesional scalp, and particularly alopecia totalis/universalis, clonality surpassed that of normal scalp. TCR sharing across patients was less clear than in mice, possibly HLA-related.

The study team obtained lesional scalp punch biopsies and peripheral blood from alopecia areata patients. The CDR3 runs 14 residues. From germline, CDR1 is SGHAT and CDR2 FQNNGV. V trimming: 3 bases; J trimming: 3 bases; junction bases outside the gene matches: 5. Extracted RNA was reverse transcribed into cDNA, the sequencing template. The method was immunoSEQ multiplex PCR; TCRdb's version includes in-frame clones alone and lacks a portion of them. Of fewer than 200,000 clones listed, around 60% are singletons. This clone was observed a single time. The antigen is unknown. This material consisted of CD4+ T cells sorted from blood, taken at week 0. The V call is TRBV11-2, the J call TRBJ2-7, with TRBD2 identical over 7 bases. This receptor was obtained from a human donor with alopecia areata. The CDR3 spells CASSLGGGDYEQYF. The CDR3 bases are TGTGCCAGCAGCTTGGGCGGGGGTGACTACGAGCAGTACTTC.